These 22 T cell receptor beta chains were all obtained from the same sample, sequenced in a study of blood T cell repertoires in COVID-19. Sequencing was performed with immunoSEQ multiplex PCR; in TCRdb, only in-frame clones are kept and a portion is missing. The sample lists some 390,000 clones, approximately 87% occurring once. Source material: peripheral blood. The receptors shown here come from a woman between 55 and 75 years old with COVID-19, enrolled during active disease.

CDR3 region: CASSSTGGDEKLFF. Here the CDR3 DNA reads TGTGCCAGCAGTTCCACAGGGGGGGACGAAAAACTGTTTTTT. V usage is TRBV7-9 and J usage is TRBJ1-4; 8 positions match TRBD1. CDR1 and CDR2 (germline): SEHNR, FQNEAQ (reference sequence). V was clipped by 6 bases and J by 8 bases; unmatched bases: 8. The CDR3 consists of 14 residues.

The chain combines TRBV19 with TRBJ2-7; D is undetermined. The CDR3 length is 13 residues. Per the germline V gene, CDR1 is LNHDA and CDR2 is SQIVND (reference sequence). Trimming cost V 6 bases and J 3 bases, with 12 bases left between them. In DNA, the CDR3 is TGTGCCAGTAGCCTTGGTTACGGCTACGAGCAGTACTTC. Protein product: CASSLGYGYEQYF.

This chain links TRBV5-6 with TRBJ1-5; D might be TRBD1 (6 bases). Per the germline V gene, CDR1 is SGHDT and CDR2 is YYEEEE. V was trimmed by 6 bases and J by 4 bases, leaving 20 bases between them. CDR3 length: 16 residues. CDR3 nucleotides: TGTGCCAGCACCATGTCGGGGGGGGCGACGAATCAGCCCCAGCATTTT. Its translation is CASTMSGGATNQPQHF.

This chain joins TRBV6-5 and TRBJ2-2; 7 positions match TRBD1. CDR1 is MNHEY and CDR2 is SVGAGI in the germline V gene. This CDR3 comprises 14 residues. V was pared by 5 bases and J by 5 bases, with 5 bases of the junction left unmatched. The CDR3 loop is CASSRQGRTGELFF. CDR3 DNA sequence: TGTGCCAGCAGTCGACAGGGAAGGACCGGGGAGCTGTTTTTT.

This clone was observed a few times. The chain is built from TRBV5-3 and TRBJ1-5, with D possibly being TRBD1 (5 bases). TRBV5-3 falls under the ORF class, with uncertain function. Trimming stripped 8 bases from V and 4 bases from J, with 13 bases between. The CDR3 has 13 amino acids. CDR3 DNA: TGTGCCAGGAAGGGGCCAGATAATCAGCCCCAGCATTTT. Its translation: CARKGPDNQPQHF.

This clone has a handful of counts. The V call is TRBV2, the J call TRBJ1-1, with a tentative D call TRBD1 (6 bases). V lost 4 bases and J 0 bases, leaving 12 bases between the germline ends. Germline CDR1 reads SNHLY; CDR2 reads FYNNEI. The CDR3 extends over 15 amino acids. CDR3: CASSAKGHLNTEAFF. The DNA for the CDR3 is TGTGCCAGCAGTGCCAAGGGACACCTGAACACTGAAGCTTTCTTT.

This sequence joins TRBV11-3 and TRBJ2-1, with D possibly matching TRBD2 (5 bases). This CDR3 spans 13 amino acids. Germline CDR1 SGHNT, CDR2 YENEEA. Trimming took 5 bases from V and 6 from J, leaving 11 bases between them. CDR3 coding DNA: TGTGCCAGCAGCCCTACCGGAGGCAATGAGCAGTTCTTC. Its translation is CASSPTGGNEQFF.

The V call is TRBV9, the J call TRBJ2-1, with a possible D match to TRBD2 (5 bases). V dropped 6 bases and J dropped 0 bases, with 10 bases sitting between them. The CDR3 contains 14 residues. The V gene's germline CDR1 is SGDLS and CDR2 YYNGEE. CDR3 amino acids: CASTPGSSYNEQFF. CDR3 DNA sequence: TGTGCCAGCACGCCGGGAAGCTCCTACAATGAGCAGTTCTTC.

The V gene is TRBV6-2 or TRBV6-3, the J gene TRBJ2-2; 9 bases line up with TRBD1. The CDR3 spans 16 residues. Germline values: CDR1 MNHEY, CDR2 SVGEGT. V trimming: 6 bases; J trimming: 4 bases; junction bases outside the gene matches: 9. The CDR3 coding sequence is TGTGCCAGCAGCCCTAGGACAGGGGTTACCACCGGGGAGCTGTTTTTT. It translates to CASSPRTGVTTGELFF.

The chain uses TRBV12-5 and TRBJ2-5; possible D gene TRBD1, 5 bases. Germline loops: CDR1 LGHNT, CDR2 FRNRAP. V lost 6 bases, J lost 5 bases, and 13 bases lay in between. This CDR3 is built from 13 residues. The CDR3 loop reads CASGARGAETQYF. DNA of the CDR3: TGTGCTAGTGGGGCAAGGGGCGCGGAGACCCAGTACTTC.

This clone was counted a single time. The rearrangement joins TRBV19 to TRBJ2-3; 12 positions agree with TRBD1. Germline CDR1 reads LNHDA; CDR2 reads SQIVND (reference sequence). The CDR3 has 15 residues. J was trimmed by 5 bases and V by 4 bases; bases with no gene match: 4. The CDR3 DNA reads TGTGCCAGTAGTAGGGGACAGGGGGCTGGAGATACGCAGTATTTT. This translates into CASSRGQGAGDTQYF.

This clone appeared once. The chain has TRBV11-2 and TRBJ1-1; possibly TRBD1 for D (5 bases). V was clipped by 0 bases and J by 6 bases, with 14 bases between them. Germline V gene lookup returns CDR1 SGHAT and CDR2 FQNNGV. This CDR3 contains 15 residues. The CDR3 DNA follows: TGTGCCAGCAGCTTAGATGGCTGGGGGGTGGCTGAAGCTTTCTTT. Its protein product is CASSLDGWGVAEAFF.

The chain combines TRBV29-1 with TRBJ2-2; D call uncertain. The germline V and J ends were trimmed by 3 bases and 6 bases, with 8 bases remaining between them. Germline CDR1 reads SQVTM; CDR2 reads ANQGSEA. CDR3 length: 12 amino acids. The CDR3 loop reads CSVDTGPGELFF. The CDR3 nucleotides read TGCAGCGTTGATACGGGTCCCGGGGAGCTGTTTTTT.

This chain joins TRBV10-2 and TRBJ2-5; 11 bases match TRBD2. After removal of 6 bases from V and 5 bases from J, the junction contained 8 bases not matched to a gene. Per germline, CDR1 WSHSY and CDR2 SAAADI. The CDR3 sequence is 15 residues long. The CDR3, as DNA: TGCGCCAGCAGAGGTAGCGGGGGGGCCGGGGAGACCCAGTACTTC. It translates to CASRGSGGAGETQYF.

The V call is TRBV27, the J call TRBJ1-6, with a tentative D call TRBD1 (5 bases). Germline lookup yields CDR1 MNHEY and CDR2 SMNVEV (reference sequence). The CDR3 runs 14 residues. Trimming removed 11 bases from V and 4 bases from J, with 15 bases in between. The CDR3 loop is CASPGWGYNSPLHF. CDR3 bases: TGTGCCTCTCCAGGGTGGGGATATAATTCACCCCTCCACTTT.

The chain recombines TRBV5-6 with TRBJ1-2; D remains unclear. V shed 5 bases and J shed 3 bases, with 5 bases lying between them. This CDR3 has 11 residues. Looked up from germline, CDR1 is SGHDT and CDR2 is YYEEEE. The CDR3 DNA is TGTGCCAGCAGGAGGGACTATGGCTACACCTTC. It specifies CASRRDYGYTF. The full variable domain, completed using reference TRBV5-6 and TRBJ1-2, is DAGVTQSPTHLIKTRGQQVTLRCSPKSGHDTVSWYQQALGQGPQFIFQYYEEEERQRGNFPDRFSGHQFPNYSSELNVNALLLGDSALYLCASRRDYGYTFGSGTRLTVV.

This chain joins TRBV5-4 and TRBJ2-6; tentative D call: TRBD1 (5 bases). CDR3 length: 16 amino acids. Trimming took 3 bases from V and 2 from J, leaving 12 bases between them. In germline, CDR1 is SGHNT, CDR2 YYREEE (reference sequence). The CDR3 sequence is CASSSPRVAGANVLTF. In DNA form, the CDR3 reads TGTGCCAGCAGCTCTCCCAGGGTAGCTGGGGCCAACGTCCTGACTTTC.

The chain carries TRBV13 and TRBJ1-1; no firm D call. Looked up from germline, CDR1 is PRHDT and CDR2 is FYEKMQ (reference sequence). The CDR3 is 14 residues long. Trimming left V 0 bases short and J 0 bases short, with 5 bases between. DNA of the CDR3: TGTGCCAGCAGCTTAGGGCGCTTGAACACTGAAGCTTTCTTT. Translating gives CASSLGRLNTEAFF.

This chain joins TRBV2 and TRBJ2-1, with a possible D match to TRBD2 (6 bases). CDR1 and CDR2 (germline): SNHLY, FYNNEI. Trimming pared 8 bases from V and 2 bases from J, leaving 16 bases between. The CDR3 runs to 15 residues. The CDR3 region has the DNA TGTGCCAGCGGGACTGATGAAACAGCCTACAATGAGCAGTTCTTC. Its translation is CASGTDETAYNEQFF.

This clone showed up just once. This chain links TRBV27 with TRBJ2-6; D is perhaps TRBD1 (5 bases). V was pared by 2 bases and J by 2 bases, with 13 bases between. CDR1 is MNHEY, CDR2 SMNVEV, per germline (reference sequence). The CDR3 is made up of 17 amino acids. DNA for the CDR3: TGTGCCAGCAGTTTAGGGGCGACGGGTGCTGGGGCCAACGTCCTGACTTTC. It yields the protein CASSLGATGAGANVLTF.

The table lists this clone with a count of one. The rearrangement uses TRBV7-8 and TRBJ1-3; D remains unclear. In germline, CDR1 is SGHVS, CDR2 FQNEAQ. The CDR3 extends over 12 amino acids. With 5 bases removed from V and 3 bases from J, the gap between germline ends came to 5 bases. The CDR3 sequence is CASSRGGNTIYF. The CDR3 DNA reads as TGTGCCAGCAGCCGCGGTGGAAACACCATATATTTT.

The chain links TRBV30 to TRBJ2-7; D perhaps matches TRBD1 (5 bases). Per germline, CDR1 GTSNPN and CDR2 SVGIG (reference sequence). The V and J ends lost 0 bases and 2 bases respectively, with 14 bases between them. This CDR3 region has 15 residues. CDR3 sequence reads: CAWSVQWGPTYEQYF. The CDR3 DNA reads as TGTGCCTGGAGTGTACAATGGGGCCCCACCTACGAGCAGTACTTC.